This TCR beta chain was captured by sequencing in a study of T cells in localized non-small cell lung cancer. The germline V gene has CDR1 MNHEY and CDR2 SMNVEV (reference sequence). Deletions cut 0 bases from V and 0 bases from J, with 2 bases between. This CDR3 is built from 13 residues. TCRdb keeps only in-frame clones here, not all; method: immunoSEQ multiplex PCR. Of more than 25,000 clones listed, about nine tenths were seen once; the top ten hold 10%. Overall study results and limits: Uninvolved adjacent lung, not tumor, had the highest T cell clonality. Longer overall survival was linked to higher blood T cell density. Sequencing, confined to only one tumor region, leaves heterogeneity possible.

Concerning this clone: Its antigen is not identified.

The sample was peripheral blood, taken before any cancer treatment. This chain joins TRBV27 and TRBJ1-2; D is unresolved. The TCR originated in a woman aged 35-70 years with stage I lung adenocarcinoma. DNA of the CDR3: TGTGCCAGCAGTTTATCAGCTAACTATGGCTACACCTTC. Protein product: CASSLSANYGYTF.